Below are 8 T cell receptor beta chains sequenced from a single sample in a study of PD-1 blockade in classical Hodgkin lymphoma. Libraries were prepared by immunoSEQ multiplex PCR; TCRdb keeps only in-frame clonotypes and omits some of them. The table includes tens of thousands of clones, about 93% detected once. In every patient, relapse followed autologous stem cell transplantation, while exposure to brentuximab vedotin differed. Sequenced material: peripheral blood mononuclear cells (PBMCs), taken at baseline. These receptors all come from a human donor with classical Hodgkin lymphoma.

CDR3: CASNLEGGDLMNTEAFF. CDR3 in DNA: TGTGCCAGCAACCTGGAAGGGGGGGACTTGATGAACACTGAAGCTTTCTTT. J is TRBJ1-1 and V is TRBV7-6, with D possibly matching TRBD1 (6 bases). Germline V gene lookup returns CDR1 SGHVS and CDR2 FNYEAQ. This CDR3 comprises 17 residues. V lost 7 bases, J lost 0 bases, and 21 bases lay in between.

This rearrangement joins TRBV4-1 to TRBJ2-3; TRBD2 might be the D (6 bases). Trimming took 3 bases from V and 3 from J, leaving 16 bases between them. CDR3 length: 16 residues. Germline V gene lookup returns CDR1 MGHRA and CDR2 YSYEKL. The CDR3 DNA follows: TGCGCCAGCAGCCAGTCCTCCGGACTACAAACAGATACGCAGTATTTT. Translated: CASSQSSGLQTDTQYF.

The rearrangement uses TRBV6-6 and TRBJ2-5, with a possible D match to TRBD2 (7 bases). The CDR3 covers 15 residues. Germline-derived CDR1 and CDR2 are MNHNY and SVGAGI (reference sequence). With 5 bases removed from V and 5 bases from J, the gap between germline ends came to 18 bases. The CDR3 coding sequence is TGTGCCAGCAGTCAGAATTGGGGGGGCGGGGAGACCCAGTACTTC. This encodes CASSQNWGGGETQYF.

The CDR3 bases are TGTTCCACCGGGCTAGCGGGAGGGCCGAGCGCCGAGCAGTACTTC. Protein sequence: CSTGLAGGPSAEQYF. The chain has TRBV27 and TRBJ2-7; TRBD2 matches at 12 bases. Germline V gene data show CDR1 as MNHEY and CDR2 as SMNVEV (reference sequence). The CDR3 runs to 15 residues.

The chain uses TRBV10-3 and TRBJ2-7; D perhaps matches TRBD1 (5 bases). This CDR3 has 14 amino acids. The germline V and J ends were trimmed by 6 bases and 0 bases, with 12 bases remaining between them. Germline V gene sequence: CDR1 ENHRY, CDR2 SYGVKD. The CDR3 protein is CAIRPDIHSYEQYF. CDR3 nucleotides: TGTGCCATCAGACCGGACATACACTCCTACGAGCAGTACTTC.

The chain links TRBV7-9 to TRBJ2-1; TRBD1 matches 8 bases. Germline V gene lookup returns CDR1 SEHNR and CDR2 FQNEAQ (reference sequence). The CDR3 has 16 amino acids. V shed 7 bases, J shed 3 bases, and the junction held 11 bases outside the gene matches. CDR3 nucleotides: TGTGCCAGCACCCCCTCCGGGACAGGCAACTACAATGAGCAGTTCTTC. The encoded protein is CASTPSGTGNYNEQFF.

The chain is built from TRBV7-3 and TRBJ2-1, with 10 bases lining up with TRBD2. Trimming cost V 5 bases and J 4 bases; bases outside gene matches: 5. CDR3 length equals 15 residues. Germline CDR1 is SGHTA and CDR2 is FQGTGA. CDR3 amino acids: CASSPAGGPYNEQFF. In DNA, the CDR3 is TGTGCCAGCAGCCCAGCGGGGGGGCCGTACAATGAGCAGTTCTTC.

V is TRBV25-1 and J is TRBJ2-5, with D possibly being TRBD1 (7 bases). This CDR3 is 14 amino acids long. The V gene lost 8 bases and the J gene lost 4 bases, with 17 bases spanning the gap. Germline CDR1 reads MGHDK; CDR2 reads SYGVNS. As DNA, the CDR3 is TGTGCCAGCGACCCCGGTCAGGGGGGAGAGACCCAGTACTTC. As protein: CASDPGQGGETQYF.